Given below is one T cell receptor (beta chain) in context. This entry belongs to a study of monozygotic twins with inflammatory bowel disease. CDR3 length: 11 residues. Germline-derived CDR1 and CDR2 are SGHAT and FQDESV (reference sequence). With the 5' RACE reads reprocessed, TCRdb shows one record per CDR3 protein and no DNA. This sample's table has 200,000 to 250,000 distinct CDR3 sequences. The J gene is TRBJ2-5, the V gene TRBV11-1. This TCR derives from a human donor with ulcerative colitis or Crohn's disease, or a healthy co-twin of an affected twin (not recorded which). Sequenced: blood. This CDR3 is CASRQQETQYF.